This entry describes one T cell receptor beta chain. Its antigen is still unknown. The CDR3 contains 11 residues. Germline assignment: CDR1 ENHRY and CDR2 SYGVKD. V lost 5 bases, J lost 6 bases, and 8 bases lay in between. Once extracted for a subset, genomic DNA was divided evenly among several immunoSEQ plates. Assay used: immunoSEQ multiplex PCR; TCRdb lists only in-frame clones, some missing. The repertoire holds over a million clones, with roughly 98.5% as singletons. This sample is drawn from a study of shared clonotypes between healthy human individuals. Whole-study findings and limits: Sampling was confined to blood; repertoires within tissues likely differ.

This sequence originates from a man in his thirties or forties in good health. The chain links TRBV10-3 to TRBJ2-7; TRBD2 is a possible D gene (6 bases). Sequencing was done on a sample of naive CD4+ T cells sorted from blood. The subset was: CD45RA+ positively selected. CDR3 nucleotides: TGTGCCATCAGTACGGGGGTCGAGCAGTACTTC. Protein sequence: CAISTGVEQYF.